Listed below are T cell receptor beta chains from one sample, sequenced in a study of blood T cell repertoires in COVID-19. Assay: immunoSEQ multiplex PCR; the TCRdb copy retains only in-frame clones and omits some. This sample has some 80,000 clones, with around 77% found just once. Source material: peripheral blood. All receptors come from a human donor in a cohort sampled during active COVID-19. Both conserved end residues are part of each CDR3. The D gene is left open where the match is weak. Clone sizes are given selectively: once, few, many, or a class where the clone is expanded.

TRBD1	.	TRBV6-2/TRBV6-3	TRBJ1-1	CASSYLPTGGNTEAFF	TGTGCCAGCAGTTACCTCCCGACAGGGGGGAACACTGAAGCTTTCTTT
.	once	TRBV28	TRBJ2-7	CASRPPKGYEQYF	TGTGCCAGCAGGCCCCCCAAGGGGTACGAGCAGTACTTC
.	.	TRBV6-2/TRBV6-3	TRBJ1-4	CASSYGTEAEKLFF	TGTGCCAGCAGTTACGGGACTGAAGCTGAAAAACTGTTTTTT
.	.	TRBV18	TRBJ2-7	CASSPRAGGNYEQYF	TGTGCCAGCTCACCACGAGCAGGGGGGAACTACGAGCAGTACTTC
.	.	TRBV25-1	TRBJ1-3	CASSTGNGKRNTIYF	TGTGCCAGCAGTACAGGGAATGGAAAGCGAAACACCATATATTTT
.	.	TRBV30	TRBJ1-1	CAGKPRQTMNTEAFF	TGTGCCGGAAAACCCCGACAGACAATGAACACTGAAGCTTTCTTT
TRBD2	.	TRBV11-2	TRBJ2-7	CASSLMTSGGPEQYF	TGTGCCAGCAGCCTGATGACTAGCGGGGGACCAGAGCAGTACTTC
.	.	TRBV6-1	TRBJ1-5	CASSEETPGVSNQPQHF	TGTGCCAGCAGTGAAGAGACCCCAGGGGTTAGTAATCAGCCCCAGCATTTT
TRBD1	.	TRBV11-3	TRBJ1-2	CASSWAGTDYGYTF	TGTGCCAGCAGCTGGGCCGGGACAGACTATGGCTACACCTTC
TRBD2	.	TRBV7-2	TRBJ2-3	CASRKTSGGITGTDTQYF	TGTGCCAGCAGAAAAACTAGCGGGGGAATTACTGGCACAGATACGCAGTATTTT